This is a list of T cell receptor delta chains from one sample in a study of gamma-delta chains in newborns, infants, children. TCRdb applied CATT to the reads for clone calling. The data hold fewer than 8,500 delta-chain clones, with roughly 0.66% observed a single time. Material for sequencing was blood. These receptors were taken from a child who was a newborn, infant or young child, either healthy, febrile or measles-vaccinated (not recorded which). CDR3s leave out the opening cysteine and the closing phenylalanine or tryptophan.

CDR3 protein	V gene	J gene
AFGWDTALTAQLF	TRDV3	TRDJ2
ACDTLTGGYASWDTRQMF	TRDV2	TRDJ3
ACDTLGDTLTDKLI	TRDV2	TRDJ1
ACDTVLGDTLSSWDTRQVF	TRDV2	TRDJ3
ACDTVIGGYINSWDTRQMF	TRDV2	TRDJ3
ACDTMGYWDTRQMF	TRDV2	TRDJ3
ACDTAYLSSWDTRQMF	TRDV2	TRDJ3
ACDTVGVPSSWDTRQMF	TRDV2	TRDJ3
ACDTVGGYTDKLI	TRDV2	TRDJ1
ACDTEGSDKLI	TRDV2	TRDJ1
ACDTWGISLSWDTRQMF	TRDV2	TRDJ3
ACDTWGSSSWDTRQMF	TRDV2	TRDJ3
ACAPLLGDTDKLI	TRDV2	TRDJ1
ACDAWGIRGTAQLF	TRDV2	TRDJ2
ACVTVGDAAQLF	TRDV2	TRDJ2
ALGELGDRADKLI	TRDV1	TRDJ1
ACDGLGDIYWDTRQMF	TRDV2	TRDJ3
ACDYWGLYTDKLI	TRDV2	TRDJ1
ACDVLGDKSSWDTRQVF	TRDV2	TRDJ3
ACDLVLGDLWDTRQMF	TRDV2	TRDJ3
ACDGGYASSWDTRQMF	TRDV2	TRDJ3
ACDPWGIGSWDTRQMF	TRDV2	TRDJ3
ACDTGGSRGSWDTRQMF	TRDV2	TRDJ3
ACDNVLGEPRQMF	TRDV2	TRDJ3
ACDTVLGDTWDTRQMF	TRDV2	TRDJ3
ACDTVRDGSSWDTRQMF	TRDV2	TRDJ3
ACDPVTGGYAPWDTRQMF	TRDV2	TRDJ3
ACDVLGDMRSTDKLI	TRDV2	TRDJ1
ARDTPGKDSTDKLI	TRDV2	TRDJ1
ACDGLGDHTDKLI	TRDV2	TRDJ1
ACDTVMGDPKLWDTRQTF	TRDV2	TRDJ3
ACDKLGGSWDTRQMF	TRDV2	TRDJ3
ACDPILGDGKLI	TRDV2	TRDJ1
ACDRLGANSWDTRQMF	TRDV2	TRDJ3
ALGVLPVLGDLTAQLF	TRDV1	TRDJ2
ACDYWGFDKLI	TRDV2	TRDJ1
ACDTLFLLVDSSWDTRQMF	TRDV2	TRDJ3
ACDPILGEGKLI	TRDV2	TRDJ1
ACDTLGDPSSWDTRQMF	TRDV2	TRDJ3
ACEALGYSTWDTRQMF	TRDV2	TRDJ3
ACDTAGGTSSWDTRQMF	TRDV2	TRDJ3
ACDTGPWDTRQMF	TRDV2	TRDJ3
ACDTAGGYARVYTDKLI	TRDV2	TRDJ1
SVLLCSKRGYTDKLI	TRAV29/DV5	TRDJ1
ACDILGIPHTRQMF	TRDV2	TRDJ3